The rows below give T cell receptor beta chains drawn from one sample of a study of T cells in Graves' hyperthyroidism and ophthalmopathy. Using its own MiXCR run on the multiplex PCR reads, TCRdb lists one record per CDR3 protein. This table has approximately 400,000 distinct CDR3 sequences, 15% to 19% appearing once. Sequenced sample: blood. The receptors shown here come from a woman under 30 with Graves' hyperthyroidism. Both conserved end residues are part of each CDR3. Each record gives: D gene, V gene, J gene, clone size, CDR3 protein, CDR3 DNA. D genes are given only for firm matches. A row's size may be missing; if present it is once, few, many or a size class.

.	TRBV20-1	TRBJ2-3	many	CSARVAGAVTGDTQYF	TGCAGTGCTAGAGTGGCGGGGGCCGTCACCGGAGATACGCAGTATTTT
TRBD1	TRBV12-3/TRBV12-4	TRBJ2-7	.	CASAGGARYEQYF	TGTGCCAGCGCAGGGGGCGCGAGATACGAGCAGTACTTC
TRBD2	TRBV6-9	TRBJ2-1	.	CASSYFSGSGVNNEQFF	TGTGCCAGCAGTTACTTCTCAGGAAGCGGGGTCAACAATGAGCAGTTCTTC
TRBD2	TRBV4-1	TRBJ2-1	.	CASSQEGQRAGVAYNEQFF	TGCGCCAGCAGCCAAGAAGGCCAGAGGGCGGGAGTCGCCTACAATGAGCAGTTCTTC
TRBD1	TRBV9	TRBJ2-7	.	CASSVAGQAYEQYF	TGTGCCAGCAGCGTAGCTGGACAGGCCTACGAGCAGTACTTC
.	TRBV7-6	TRBJ1-6	few	CASSLGETHNSPLHF	TGTGCCAGCAGCTTAGGAGAAACCCATAATTCACCCCTCCACTTT
TRBD2	TRBV30	TRBJ2-3	many	CAWTSGGQSTDTQYF	TGTGCCTGGACTAGCGGGGGGCAAAGCACAGATACGCAGTATTTT
.	TRBV19	TRBJ2-7	once	CASSMSDRKAYEQYF	TGTGCCAGTAGTATGTCCGACCGAAAAGCCTACGAGCAGTACTTC
TRBD1	TRBV29-1	TRBJ1-4	many	CSVVGTGAFGTNEKLFF	TGCAGCGTTGTGGGGACAGGGGCCTTTGGAACTAATGAAAAACTGTTTTTT
TRBD1	TRBV2	TRBJ2-3	many	CASSDRDRTDTQYF	TGTGCCAGCAGCGACAGGGATAGAACAGATACGCAGTATTTT
.	TRBV30	TRBJ1-5	many	CAWSVFHQPQHF	TGTGCCTGGAGTGTATTCCATCAGCCCCAGCATTTT
TRBD1	TRBV2	TRBJ2-2	many	CASSGGQGAATGELFF	TGTGCCAGCAGTGGGGGGCAGGGGGCGGCCACCGGGGAGCTGTTTTTT
TRBD2	TRBV7-2	TRBJ2-2	many	CASSLDPAGTGELFF	TGTGCCAGCAGCTTAGATCCAGCGGGGACCGGGGAGCTGTTTTTT
.	TRBV7-8	TRBJ2-7	many	CASSSPIEQYF	TGTGCCAGCAGCTCCCCCATCGAGCAGTACTTC
TRBD2	TRBV4-1	TRBJ2-5	.	CASSLTRSTSGGETQYF	TGCGCCAGCAGCCTCACTCGATCGACTAGCGGGGGAGAGACCCAGTACTTC
TRBD2	TRBV10-3	TRBJ2-3	many	CAIQGRTSGSADTQYF	TGTGCCATCCAAGGGAGGACTAGCGGGAGCGCAGATACGCAGTATTTT
.	TRBV5-8	TRBJ1-3	.	CASSLVLGGTRSGNTIYF	TGTGCCAGCAGCTTGGTACTAGGCGGGACACGGTCCGGAAACACCATATATTTT
.	TRBV9	TRBJ1-5	many	CASSVGAGQPQHF	TGTGCCAGCAGCGTAGGGGCGGGGCAGCCCCAGCATTTT
TRBD2	TRBV12-3/TRBV12-4	TRBJ2-1	.	CASSLARNSPGGFF	TGTGCCAGCAGTTTAGCGAGGAATTCCCCGGGGGGGTTCTTC
.	TRBV6-5	TRBJ1-1	many	CASSYSEQLNTEAFF	TGTGCCAGCAGTTACTCGGAACAGCTGAACACTGAAGCTTTCTTT
TRBD1	TRBV5-4	TRBJ2-1	.	CASSGGQRTDNEQFF	TGTGCCAGCAGCGGGGGACAGCGGACAGACAATGAGCAGTTCTTC
.	TRBV24-1	TRBJ2-3	many	CATSSGGPQYF	TGTGCCACCAGTTCAGGGGGGCCGCAGTATTTT
TRBD1	TRBV4-2	TRBJ1-6	few	CASSQDYRGYSPPLHF	TGTGCCAGCAGCCAAGACTACAGGGGTTATTCCCCACCCCTCCACTTT
.	TRBV30	TRBJ1-2	many	CAWSAGLPRPYGYTF	TGTGCCTGGAGCGCGGGACTCCCTAGACCCTATGGCTACACCTTC
.	TRBV11-2	TRBJ2-3	.	CASSLPPSGWPQQYF	TGTGCCAGCAGCCTACCACCCTCTGGGTGGCCCCAGCAGTATTTT
.	TRBV6-2/TRBV6-3	TRBJ2-3	few	CASSSERSPPRDTQYF	TGTGCCAGCAGTTCAGAGCGGTCTCCTCCGCGAGATACGCAGTATTTT
TRBD1	TRBV6-1	TRBJ1-2	.	CASSLDREIFYGYTF	TGTGCCAGCAGCCTGGACAGGGAGATCTTCTATGGCTACACCTTC
.	TRBV28	TRBJ2-1	many	CASGENEQFF	TGTGCCAGCGGGGAGAATGAGCAGTTCTTC
TRBD2	TRBV6-6	TRBJ2-2	.	CASSYSSSGRGNTGELFF	TGTGCCAGCAGTTACTCGTCTAGCGGGAGAGGGAACACCGGGGAGCTGTTTTTT
.	TRBV29-1	TRBJ1-1	many	CSVQSGTMDTEAFF	TGCAGCGTCCAATCCGGGACGATGGACACTGAAGCTTTCTTT
.	TRBV6-1	TRBJ2-7	many	CASSPRQVGYEQYF	TGTGCCAGCAGTCCCCGGCAGGTCGGCTACGAGCAGTACTTC
TRBD2	TRBV5-5	TRBJ2-1	many	CASRYGTSGRGNEQFF	TGTGCCAGCAGATATGGGACTAGCGGGAGAGGCAATGAGCAGTTCTTC
.	TRBV5-1	TRBJ2-7	many	CASSLAPGGAYEQYF	TGCGCCAGCAGCTTGGCTCCAGGGGGGGCCTACGAGCAGTACTTC
.	TRBV29-1	TRBJ1-2	few	CSVDKNADGYTF	TGCAGCGTTGATAAGAATGCTGATGGCTACACCTTC
TRBD1	TRBV4-1	TRBJ2-7	.	CASSQVSTGAYEQYF	TGCGCCAGCAGCCAAGTCAGCACAGGGGCATACGAGCAGTACTTC
.	TRBV9	TRBJ2-1	few	CASEGETDEQFF	TGTGCCAGTGAGGGGGAAACGGATGAGCAGTTCTTC
TRBD1	TRBV5-4	TRBJ1-1	many	CASSGWDRGAYTEAFF	TGTGCCAGCAGCGGCTGGGACAGGGGAGCTTACACTGAAGCTTTCTTT
TRBD1	TRBV28	TRBJ2-5	.	CASSFLRDRGLVTQYF	TGTGCCAGCAGTTTCCTCCGGGACAGGGGGCTGGTGACCCAGTACTTC
.	TRBV18	TRBJ1-5	many	CASSRIQGNQPQHF	TGTGCCAGCTCACGGATTCAGGGGAATCAGCCCCAGCATTTT
.	TRBV3-1	TRBJ2-5	many	CASSPDGAVGETQYF	TGTGCCAGCAGCCCTGACGGGGCTGTCGGAGAGACCCAGTACTTC
.	TRBV27	TRBJ1-2	.	CASSLSSLPVGYGYTF	TGTGCCAGCAGTTTATCGTCTTTGCCGGTGGGCTATGGCTACACCTTC
TRBD2	TRBV12-3/TRBV12-4	TRBJ2-5	.	CASSLRAGVSSQETQYF	TGTGCCAGCAGTTTACGAGCGGGGGTCAGTAGTCAAGAGACCCAGTACTTC
TRBD1	TRBV18	TRBJ2-7	many	CASSLRGQGPHEQYF	TGTGCCAGCTCACTAAGAGGACAGGGGCCCCACGAGCAGTACTTC
TRBD2	TRBV6-1	TRBJ2-1	many	CASKTSGSWYEQFF	TGTGCCAGCAAGACTAGCGGGAGTTGGTATGAGCAGTTCTTC
.	TRBV7-3	TRBJ2-3	many	CASSLTGNGDTQYF	TGTGCCAGCAGCTTAACGGGGAACGGAGATACGCAGTATTTT
TRBD2	TRBV20-1	TRBJ2-1	many	CSARASLAGAPSSYNEQFF	TGCAGTGCTAGAGCGTCCCTAGCGGGGGCCCCTAGCTCCTACAATGAGCAGTTCTTC
TRBD2	TRBV11-3	TRBJ2-7	many	CASSPRTRTGEQYF	TGTGCCAGCAGCCCAAGGACTAGAACGGGCGAGCAGTACTTC
.	TRBV5-6	TRBJ1-2	few	CASSHGGLGRLDGYTF	TGTGCCAGCAGCCACGGGGGACTAGGCCGACTTGATGGCTACACCTTC
.	TRBV4-1	TRBJ1-6	few	CANSQVLGGMDSPLHF	TGCGCCAACAGCCAAGTCCTGGGGGGAATGGATTCACCCCTCCACTTT
.	TRBV18	TRBJ2-7	.	CASSPGLNEQYF	TGTGCCAGCTCACCAGGACTCAACGAGCAGTACTTC
TRBD1	TRBV5-6	TRBJ1-2	.	CASSPPGTGGASGYTF	TGTGCCAGCAGCCCACCCGGGACAGGGGGCGCGAGTGGCTACACCTTC